What follows are 19 T cell receptor beta chains derived from one specimen sequenced in a study of T-cell reconstitution after alpha-beta-depleted transplantation in children. Preparing the TCRbeta library involved the use of unique molecular identifiers. Using its own MiXCR run on the PCR reads, TCRdb lists one record per CDR3 protein. The table includes about 580,000 distinct CDR3 sequences, 20% to 25% detected once. The sequencing here drew on PBMCs, mostly from graft donor cells, taken 360 days after TCRalphabeta/CD19-depleted stem cell transplant. These receptor sequences come from a boy under two years old who had a stem cell transplant for acute myeloid leukemia, so the T cells may come from the graft donor.

This clonotype was counted at least ten times. V and J are TRBV29-1 and TRBJ1-2; 12 bases are a match to TRBD1. Unmatched junction bases numbered 7, after V lost 6 bases and J lost 8 bases. The CDR3 sequence is 13 residues long. Germline CDR1 is SQVTM and CDR2 is ANQGSEA. The CDR3 reads CSVQGQGARGYTF. In DNA, the CDR3 is TGCAGCGTCCAGGGACAGGGGGCGCGAGGCTACACCTTC.

This clonotype was detected many times. The CDR3 nucleotides read TGCAGTGCTAGGGAACCAACTAGCGGGGGTTCCGGTGAGCAGTTCTTC. Amino acids: CSAREPTSGGSGEQFF. The rearrangement links TRBV20-1 to TRBJ2-1, with 11 nucleotides matching TRBD2. After removal of 3 bases from V and 9 bases from J, the junction contained 13 bases not matched to a gene. The CDR3 is 16 residues long. The germline V gene encodes CDR1 DFQATT and CDR2 SNEGSKA (reference sequence).

Ten or more counts support this clonotype. CDR3 amino acids: CSASKAGGPGDTQYF. CDR3 DNA sequence: TGCAGTGCTAGTAAGGCGGGGGGGCCTGGAGATACGCAGTATTTT. V and J are TRBV20-1 and TRBJ2-3; 9 bases map to TRBD2. This CDR3 comprises 15 residues. The V and J ends lost 3 bases and 5 bases, in that order; junction bases with no gene match: 9. CDR1 and CDR2 from the germline V gene are DFQATT and SNEGSKA (reference sequence).

The chain links TRBV11-1 to TRBJ2-7; D is uncertain. The V and J ends lost 4 bases and 0 bases respectively, with 7 bases between them. Germline-derived CDR1 and CDR2 are SGHAT and FQDESV (reference sequence). The CDR3 totals 13 residues. The CDR3 bases are TGTGCCAGCAGCTCCCAAAGCTCCTACGAGCAGTACTTC. It encodes CASSSQSSYEQYF.

The table lists this clonotype with many counts. This chain connects TRBV4-3 to TRBJ1-4, with D possibly TRBD1 on 5 matching bases. With 6 bases removed from V and 8 bases from J, the gap between germline ends came to 19 bases. This CDR3 comprises 15 residues. Looked up from germline, CDR1 is LGHNA and CDR2 is YSLEER. CDR3 amino acids: CASSRGDQVREKLFF. CDR3 coding DNA: TGCGCCAGCAGTCGGGGGGATCAGGTGCGCGAAAAACTGTTTTTT.

This clonotype showed up many times. The chain has TRBV11-2 and TRBJ1-1; D call uncertain. The V and J ends lost 3 bases and 5 bases respectively, with 10 bases between them. The V gene's germline CDR1 is SGHAT and CDR2 FQNNGV. The CDR3 is 13 amino acids. CDR3 loop: CASSFERGTEAFF. The DNA for the CDR3 is TGTGCCAGCAGCTTCGAACGGGGAACTGAAGCTTTCTTT.

The rearrangement links TRBV12-3 or TRBV12-4 to TRBJ2-5; 11 nucleotides align to TRBD2. The CDR3 consists of 18 residues. V was pared by 6 bases and J by 7 bases, with 19 bases of the junction left unmatched. The DNA of the CDR3 is TGTGCCAGCAGCCCTACCCGAACACTAGCGGGGGTAGGTGGGACCCAGTACTTC. It translates to CASSPTRTLAGVGGTQYF.

This clonotype was detected only a few times. The chain recombines TRBV7-6 with TRBJ2-4, with D possibly matching TRBD1 (7 bases). Germline V gene lookup returns CDR1 SGHVS and CDR2 FNYEAQ. This CDR3 is built from 14 residues. With 5 bases removed from V and 5 bases from J, the gap between germline ends came to 13 bases. The CDR3 region has the DNA TGTGCCAGCAGCCCGGGGGACAGACAAAACATTCAGTACTTC. Translated: CASSPGDRQNIQYF.

This clonotype was detected ten times or more. The chain recombines TRBV5-5 with TRBJ2-1; no firm D call. The CDR3 runs to 14 residues. In germline, CDR1 is SGHKS, CDR2 YYEKEE (reference sequence). The V and J ends lost 2 bases and 0 bases respectively, with 6 bases between them. CDR3 protein: CASSLYISYNEQFF. Written as DNA, the CDR3 is TGTGCCAGCAGCTTATACATCTCCTACAATGAGCAGTTCTTC.

This clonotype was detected only a few times. The chain joins TRBV9 to TRBJ2-2; TRBD2 aligns across 9 bases. After removal of 0 bases from V and 5 bases from J, the junction contained 11 bases not matched to a gene. Per the germline V gene, CDR1 is SGDLS and CDR2 is YYNGEE. The CDR3 sequence is 18 residues long. This chain's CDR3 is CASSVDRVAGGPTGELFF. CDR3 nucleotide sequence: TGTGCCAGCAGCGTAGATCGCGTGGCGGGGGGGCCTACCGGGGAGCTGTTTTTT.

There are a few counts of this clonotype. In DNA form, the CDR3 reads TGCAGTGCGGGACCCCCAGGGTTGGATGGCTACACCTTC. As protein: CSAGPPGLDGYTF. J is TRBJ1-2 and V is TRBV20-1; perhaps TRBD1 as D (5 bases). This CDR3 contains 13 residues. In germline, CDR1 is DFQATT, CDR2 SNEGSKA (reference sequence). With 6 bases removed from V and 6 bases from J, the gap between germline ends came to 17 bases.

This clonotype was seen at least ten times. This chain uses TRBV29-1 with TRBJ1-1; D not certain. Germline V gene lookup returns CDR1 SQVTM and CDR2 ANQGSEA. V was trimmed by 4 bases and J by 0 bases, leaving 12 bases between them. This CDR3 region has 14 residues. CDR3 loop: CSVVSIRMNTEAFF. CDR3 sequence (DNA): TGCAGCGTTGTTTCTATCCGCATGAACACTGAAGCTTTCTTT. The full variable domain, its missing parts supplied by reference TRBV29-1 and TRBJ1-1, is SAVISQKPSRDICQRGTSLTIQCQVDSQVTMMFWYRQQPGQSLTLIATANQGSEATYESGFVIDKFPISRPNLTFSTLTVSNMSPEDSSIYLCSVVSIRMNTEAFFGQGTRLTVV.

As DNA, the CDR3 is TGTGCCACCAGTGATTCTCGGTTGGGGGGGACAGGGGATCACTATGGCTACACCTTC. This encodes CATSDSRLGGTGDHYGYTF. The gene calls are TRBV24-1 and TRBJ1-2; TRBD1 matches 10 bases. Germline V gene sequence: CDR1 KGHDR, CDR2 SFDVKD. The CDR3 runs 19 residues. V shed 2 bases, J shed 3 bases, and the junction held 14 bases outside the gene matches.

This rearrangement joins TRBV6-2 or TRBV6-3 to TRBJ2-7; D is ambiguous. The germline V gene encodes CDR1 MNHEY and CDR2 SVGEGT. V was clipped by 1 base and J by 5 bases, with 6 bases between them. The CDR3 sequence is 12 residues long. The CDR3 protein is CASSYLGHEQYV. The CDR3 DNA sequence: TGTGCCAGCAGTTACTTGGGCCACGAGCAGTACGTC.

A few counts support this clonotype. The V gene is TRBV28, the J gene TRBJ2-1, with 7 bases aligning to TRBD1. CDR1 MDHEN and CDR2 SYDVKM come from the germline V gene. Germline trimming cut 4 bases from V and 8 bases from J; bases unmatched to any gene: 14. The CDR3 covers 16 residues. CDR3 in amino acids: CASSSDRSEFVYEQFF. The CDR3 DNA reads as TGTGCCAGCAGTTCGGACAGGTCGGAATTTGTCTATGAGCAGTTCTTC. Filled out from reference TRBV28 and TRBJ2-1, the complete variable domain reads DVKVTQSSRYLVKRTGEKVFLECVQDMDHENMFWYRQDPGLGLRLIYFSYDVKMKEKGDIPEGYSVSREKKERFSLILESASTNQTSMYLCASSSDRSEFVYEQFFGPGTRLTVL.

This clonotype has just a few counts. The CDR3 spells CSVGGSNIQYF. DNA for the CDR3: TGCAGCGTTGGGGGGTCAAACATTCAGTACTTC. The chain is built from TRBV29-1 and TRBJ2-4; the D call may be TRBD1 or TRBD2 (5 bases each). The length of the CDR3 is 11 residues. V was pared by 4 bases and J by 6 bases, with 7 bases between. CDR1 and CDR2 from the germline V gene are SQVTM and ANQGSEA.

The rearrangement uses TRBV9 and TRBJ2-5; no reliable D call. Germline CDR1 and CDR2: SGDLS and YYNGEE. CDR3 size: 13 residues. The V gene lost 3 bases and the J gene lost 4 bases, with 10 bases spanning the gap. The CDR3 sequence: CASSGRLGETQYF. In DNA form, the CDR3 reads TGTGCCAGCAGCGGGCGACTGGGAGAGACCCAGTACTTC.

V is TRBV4-3 and J is TRBJ2-5; D call uncertain. This CDR3 contains 16 residues. Trimming removed 1 base from V and 5 bases from J, with 17 bases in between. Germline CDR1 is LGHNA and CDR2 is YSLEER. Here the CDR3 DNA reads TGCGCCAGCAGCCAAGGGTTCGGCTCCGCAAAGGAGACCCAGTACTTC. Translated: CASSQGFGSAKETQYF.

This clonotype was seen ten or more times. This chain connects TRBV28 to TRBJ2-2; D remains ambiguous. V was trimmed by 4 bases and J by 1 base, leaving 19 bases between them. This CDR3 is built from 18 residues. The germline V gene has CDR1 MDHEN and CDR2 SYDVKM. The CDR3 sequence: CASSSDPPRDLNTGELFF. The CDR3 DNA follows: TGTGCCAGCAGTTCGGACCCCCCCAGAGACTTGAACACCGGGGAGCTGTTTTTT.